This T cell receptor (beta chain) was captured by sequencing in a study of CD8+CD57+ T cells in acquired aplastic anemia. At the level of the study: DNA recovered from sorted CD4+ and CD8+ cells had a mean of roughly 3 ug.

Study-wide results and limits: Patients and controls had in common 25 to 30 CD8+ CDR3 sequences.

About this clonotype itself: No antigen is known for it.

According to the study, genomic DNA was the template for TCR beta VDJ and CDR3 profiling. Via MiXCR, TCRdb re-called the reads, giving one row per CDR3 protein. The table records about 220,000 distinct CDR3 sequences, approximately 50% of them present only once. Patients sequenced had flow cytometry evidence of CD8+CD57+ cell expansion. Blood was sampled before the patients had received any therapy. This sequence was found in a human donor with aplastic anemia. The sequenced sample was sorted CD4+, CD8+, or CD8+CD57+ T cells (not recorded which) from PBMCs.

In DNA, the CDR3 is TGCGCCAGCAGCTCCAGGGGAGATGGCTACACCTTC. Protein sequence: CASSSRGDGYTF. The chain employs TRBV5-1 and TRBJ1-2; D perhaps matches TRBD1 (6 bases). The V end was cut by 3 bases, the J end by 6 bases, with 9 bases between. The CDR3 contains 12 residues. Germline lookup yields CDR1 SGHRS and CDR2 YFSETQ.